The clone carrying this TCR beta chain was seen a handful of times. Its cognate antigen is unknown. CDR3 length equals 15 residues. Trimming removed 1 base from V and 2 bases from J, with 11 bases in between. Germline V lookup: CDR1 SGHAT, CDR2 FQNNGV. This entry is derived from a study of T-cell memory formation after mild COVID-19. Points from the study as a whole: Mainly CM and EM harbored the contracting CD4+ clones; mainly EMRA harbored the CD8+ ones.

After 5'RACE with constant-segment primers, TCR alpha and TCR beta cDNA libraries carrying sample barcodes and UMIs were obtained. TCRdb re-called the 5' RACE reads with MiXCR, one entry per CDR3 protein. The table includes about 130,000 distinct CDR3 sequences, about a sixth detected once. The V call is TRBV11-2, the J call TRBJ1-1; a possible D gene is TRBD1 (6 bases). The sequenced sample was PBMCs or a T cell subset sorted from them (not recorded which). This TCR came from a man aged 18-30 years who had mild COVID-19 (a few samples of this study predate the infection). Cell type and time point are not known. This chain's CDR3 is CASSLVGGHNTEAFF. The CDR3 DNA is TGTGCCAGCAGCTTAGTGGGGGGGCATAACACTGAAGCTTTCTTT.